This T cell receptor (beta chain) was recorded in a study of blood T cell repertoires in COVID-19. The V and J ends lost 0 bases and 5 bases respectively, with 13 bases between them. Germline V gene sequence: CDR1 MNHEY, CDR2 SVGAGI. The CDR3 runs to 15 residues. Each participant's cohort was designated according to participant-reported clinical history. The protocol was immunoSEQ multiplex PCR, while the TCRdb copy is restricted to in-frame clones and leaves out a portion. The sample carries some 490,000 clones, around 85% recorded once. The chain is built from TRBV6-5 and TRBJ1-1; D perhaps matches TRBD1 (6 bases). The TCR originated in a woman aged 55-70 years who had recovered from COVID-19. The sequenced sample was PBMCs or T cells enriched from blood (not recorded which). In DNA form, the CDR3 reads TGTGCCAGCAGTTACTCCAGACAGGTGACTACTGAAGCTTTCTTT. Protein product: CASSYSRQVTTEAFF.